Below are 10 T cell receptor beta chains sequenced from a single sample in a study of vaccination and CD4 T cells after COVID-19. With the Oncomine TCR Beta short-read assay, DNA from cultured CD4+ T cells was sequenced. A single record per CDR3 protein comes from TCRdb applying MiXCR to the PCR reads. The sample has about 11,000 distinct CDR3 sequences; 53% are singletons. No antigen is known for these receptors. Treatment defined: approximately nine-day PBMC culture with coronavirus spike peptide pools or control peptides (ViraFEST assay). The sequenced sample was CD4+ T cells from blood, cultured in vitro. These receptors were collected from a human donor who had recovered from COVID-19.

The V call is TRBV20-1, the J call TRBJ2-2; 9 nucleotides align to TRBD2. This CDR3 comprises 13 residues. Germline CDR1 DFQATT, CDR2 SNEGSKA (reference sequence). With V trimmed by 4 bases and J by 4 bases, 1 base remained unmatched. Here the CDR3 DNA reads TGCAGTGCTATAGCGGGAGTCACCGGGGAGCTGTTTTTT. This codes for CSAIAGVTGELFF.

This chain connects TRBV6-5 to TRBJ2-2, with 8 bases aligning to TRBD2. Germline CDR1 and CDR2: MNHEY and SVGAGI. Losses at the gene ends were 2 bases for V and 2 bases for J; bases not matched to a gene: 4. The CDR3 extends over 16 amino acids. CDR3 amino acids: CASSYTGGANTGELFF. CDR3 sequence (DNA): TGTGCCAGCAGTTACACGGGGGGGGCTAACACCGGGGAGCTGTTTTTT.

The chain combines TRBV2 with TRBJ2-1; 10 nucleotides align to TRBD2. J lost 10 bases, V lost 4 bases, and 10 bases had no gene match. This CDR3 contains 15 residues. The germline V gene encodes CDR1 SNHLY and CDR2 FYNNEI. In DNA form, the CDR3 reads TGTGCCAGCAGTGTGGGTACTAGTAGCGGGAGGGAGCAGTTCTTC. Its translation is CASSVGTSSGREQFF.

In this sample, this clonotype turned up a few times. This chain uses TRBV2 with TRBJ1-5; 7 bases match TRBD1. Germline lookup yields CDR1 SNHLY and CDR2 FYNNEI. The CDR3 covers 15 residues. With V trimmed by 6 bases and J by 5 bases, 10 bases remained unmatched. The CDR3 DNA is TGTGCCAGCAGCGGTGGGACAGCCCAGCATCAGCCCCAGCATTTT. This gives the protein CASSGGTAQHQPQHF.

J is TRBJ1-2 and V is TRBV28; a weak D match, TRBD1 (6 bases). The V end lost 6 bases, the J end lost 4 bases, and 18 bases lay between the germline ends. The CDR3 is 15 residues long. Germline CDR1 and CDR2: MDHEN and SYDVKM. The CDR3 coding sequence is TGTGCCAGCAGCTCAGACCCTCGGGGGCCCTATGGCTACACCTTC. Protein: CASSSDPRGPYGYTF.

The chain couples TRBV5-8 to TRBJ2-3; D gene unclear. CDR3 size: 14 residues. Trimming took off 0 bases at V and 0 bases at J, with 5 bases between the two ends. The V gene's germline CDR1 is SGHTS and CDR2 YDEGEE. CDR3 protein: CASSLVVSTDTQYF. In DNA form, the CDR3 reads TGTGCCAGCAGCTTGGTTGTTAGCACAGATACGCAGTATTTT.

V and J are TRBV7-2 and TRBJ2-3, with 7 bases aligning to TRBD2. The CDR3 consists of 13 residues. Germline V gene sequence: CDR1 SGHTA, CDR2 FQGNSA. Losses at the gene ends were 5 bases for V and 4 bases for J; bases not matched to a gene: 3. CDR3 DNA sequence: TGTGCCAGCAGCCTCGGGAGGTCAGATACGCAGTATTTT. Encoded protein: CASSLGRSDTQYF.

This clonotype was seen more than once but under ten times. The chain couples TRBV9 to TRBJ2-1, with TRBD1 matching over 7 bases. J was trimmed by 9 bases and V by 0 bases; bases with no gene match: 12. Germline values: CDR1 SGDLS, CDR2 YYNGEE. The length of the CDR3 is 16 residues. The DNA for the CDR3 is TGTGCCAGCAGCGTAGAGCCCAGACAGGGTGGGGGTGAGCAGTTCTTC. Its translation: CASSVEPRQGGGEQFF.

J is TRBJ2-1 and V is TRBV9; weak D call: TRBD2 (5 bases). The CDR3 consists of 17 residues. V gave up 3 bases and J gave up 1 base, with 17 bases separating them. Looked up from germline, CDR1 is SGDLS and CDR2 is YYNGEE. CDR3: CASSAGGRSTSYNEQFF. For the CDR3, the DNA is TGTGCCAGCAGCGCCGGAGGAAGGAGTACGTCCTACAATGAGCAGTTCTTC. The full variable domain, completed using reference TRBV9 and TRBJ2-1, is DSGVTQTPKHLITATGQRVTLRCSPRSGDLSVYWYQQSLDQGLQFLIQYYNGEERAKGNILERFSAQQFPDLHSELNLSSLELGDSALYFCASSAGGRSTSYNEQFFGPGTRLTVL.

The chain's CDR3 is CRKYGYTF. The CDR3 coding sequence is TGCAGAAAGTATGGCTACACCTTC. The chain is built from TRBV20-1 and TRBJ1-2; D is unclear. Germline V gives CDR1 DFQATT, CDR2 SNEGSKA (reference sequence). The CDR3 runs 8 residues.